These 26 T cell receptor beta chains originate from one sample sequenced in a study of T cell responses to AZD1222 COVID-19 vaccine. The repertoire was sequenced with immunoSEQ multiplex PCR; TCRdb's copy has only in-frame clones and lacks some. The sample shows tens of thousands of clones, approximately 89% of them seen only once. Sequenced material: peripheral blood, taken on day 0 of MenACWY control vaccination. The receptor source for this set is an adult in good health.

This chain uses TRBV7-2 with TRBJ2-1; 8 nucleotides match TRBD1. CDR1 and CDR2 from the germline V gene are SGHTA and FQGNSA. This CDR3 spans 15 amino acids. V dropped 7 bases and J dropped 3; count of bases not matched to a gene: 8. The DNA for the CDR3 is TGTGCCAGCAACCCGGACAGGGTTGTCTACAATGAGCAGTTCTTC. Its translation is CASNPDRVVYNEQFF.

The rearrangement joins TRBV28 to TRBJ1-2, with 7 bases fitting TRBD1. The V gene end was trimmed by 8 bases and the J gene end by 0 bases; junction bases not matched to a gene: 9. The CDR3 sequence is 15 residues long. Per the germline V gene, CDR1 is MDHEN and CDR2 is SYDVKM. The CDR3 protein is CASCPGGFTNYGYTF. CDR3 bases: TGTGCCAGCTGCCCAGGGGGTTTCACTAACTATGGCTACACCTTC.

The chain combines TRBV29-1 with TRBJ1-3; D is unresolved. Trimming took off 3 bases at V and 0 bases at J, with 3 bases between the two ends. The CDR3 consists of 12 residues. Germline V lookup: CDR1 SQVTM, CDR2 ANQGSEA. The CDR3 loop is CSVDDSGNTIYF. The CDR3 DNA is TGCAGCGTTGATGACTCTGGAAACACCATATATTTT.

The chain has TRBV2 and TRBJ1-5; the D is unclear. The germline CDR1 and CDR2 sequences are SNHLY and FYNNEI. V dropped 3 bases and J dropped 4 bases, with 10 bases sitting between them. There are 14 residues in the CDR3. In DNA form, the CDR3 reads TGTGCCAGCAGTGAGGTGTCGGATAATCAGCCCCAGCATTTT. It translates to CASSEVSDNQPQHF.

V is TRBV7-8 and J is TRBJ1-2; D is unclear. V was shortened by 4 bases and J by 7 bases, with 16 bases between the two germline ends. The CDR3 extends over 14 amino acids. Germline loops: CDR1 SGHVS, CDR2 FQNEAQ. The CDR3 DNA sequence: TGTGCCAGCAGCTCGTCAAAATTCGGCAGTGGCTACACCTTC. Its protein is CASSSSKFGSGYTF.

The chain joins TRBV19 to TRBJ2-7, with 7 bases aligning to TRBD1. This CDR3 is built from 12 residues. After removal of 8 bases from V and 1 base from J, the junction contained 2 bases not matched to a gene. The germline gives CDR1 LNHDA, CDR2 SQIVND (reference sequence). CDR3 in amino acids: CASADRSYEQYF. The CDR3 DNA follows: TGTGCCAGTGCGGACAGGTCCTACGAGCAGTACTTC.

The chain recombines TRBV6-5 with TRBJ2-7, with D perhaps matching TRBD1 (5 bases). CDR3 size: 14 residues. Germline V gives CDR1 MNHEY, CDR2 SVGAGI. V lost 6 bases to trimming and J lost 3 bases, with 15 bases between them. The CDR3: CASRRTGYRYEQYF. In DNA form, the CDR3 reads TGTGCCAGCAGACGCACAGGATATCGCTACGAGCAGTACTTC.

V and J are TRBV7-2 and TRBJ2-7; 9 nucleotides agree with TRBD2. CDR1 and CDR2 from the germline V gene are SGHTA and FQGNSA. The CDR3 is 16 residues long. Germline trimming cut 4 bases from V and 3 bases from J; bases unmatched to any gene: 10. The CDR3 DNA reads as TGTGCCAGCAGCTATGGGGAGCTAGCGGGATACTACGAGCAGTACTTC. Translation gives CASSYGELAGYYEQYF.

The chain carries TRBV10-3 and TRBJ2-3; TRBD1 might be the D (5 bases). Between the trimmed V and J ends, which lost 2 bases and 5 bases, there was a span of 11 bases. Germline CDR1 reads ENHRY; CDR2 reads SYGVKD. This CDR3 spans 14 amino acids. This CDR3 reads CAISEGQGGDTQYF. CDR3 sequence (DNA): TGTGCCATCAGTGAGGGGCAGGGTGGAGATACGCAGTATTTT.

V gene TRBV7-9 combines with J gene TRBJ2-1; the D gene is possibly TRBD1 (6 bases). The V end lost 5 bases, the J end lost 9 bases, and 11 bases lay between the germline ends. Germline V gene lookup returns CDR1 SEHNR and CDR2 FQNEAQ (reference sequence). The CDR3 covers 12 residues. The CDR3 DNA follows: TGTGCCAGCAGCCCACAGGGTATTGAGCAGTTCTTC. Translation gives CASSPQGIEQFF.

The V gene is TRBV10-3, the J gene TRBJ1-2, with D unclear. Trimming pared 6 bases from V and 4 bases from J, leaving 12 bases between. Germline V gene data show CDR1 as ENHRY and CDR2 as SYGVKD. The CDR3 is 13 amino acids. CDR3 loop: CAISRDSFYGYTF. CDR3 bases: TGTGCCATCAGCCGAGACTCCTTCTATGGCTACACCTTC.

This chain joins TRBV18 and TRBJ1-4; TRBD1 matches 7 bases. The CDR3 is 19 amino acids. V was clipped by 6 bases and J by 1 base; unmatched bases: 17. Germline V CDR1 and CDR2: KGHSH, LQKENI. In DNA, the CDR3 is TGTGCCAGCTCCCGGAAAGACAGGGCTACCGGGAAAACTAATGAAAAACTGTTTTTT. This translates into CASSRKDRATGKTNEKLFF. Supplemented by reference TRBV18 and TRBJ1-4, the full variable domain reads NAGVMQNPRHLVRRRGQEARLRCSPMKGHSHVYWYRQLPEEGLKFMVYLQKENIIDESGMPKERFSAEFPKEGPSILRIQQVVRGDSAAYFCASSRKDRATGKTNEKLFFGSGTQLSVL.

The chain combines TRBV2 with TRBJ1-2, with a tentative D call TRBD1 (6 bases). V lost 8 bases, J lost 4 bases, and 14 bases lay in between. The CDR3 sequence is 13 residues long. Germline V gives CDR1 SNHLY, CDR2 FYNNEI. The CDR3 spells CASRGRDPYGYTF. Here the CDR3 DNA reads TGTGCCAGCCGGGGGCGCGACCCCTATGGCTACACCTTC.

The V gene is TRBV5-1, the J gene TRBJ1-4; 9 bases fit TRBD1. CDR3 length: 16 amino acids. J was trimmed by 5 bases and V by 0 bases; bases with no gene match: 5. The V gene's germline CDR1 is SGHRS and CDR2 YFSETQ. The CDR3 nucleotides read TGCGCCAGCAGCTTGGGGCCGGGACAGGGAAATGAAAAACTGTTTTTT. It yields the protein CASSLGPGQGNEKLFF.

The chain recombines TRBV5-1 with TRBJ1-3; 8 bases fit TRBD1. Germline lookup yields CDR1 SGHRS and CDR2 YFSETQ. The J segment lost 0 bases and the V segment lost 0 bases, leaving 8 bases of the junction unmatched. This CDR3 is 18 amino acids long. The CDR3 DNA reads TGCGCCAGCAGCTTGGGCGACAGGGGTCCACTCTCTGGAAACACCATATATTTT. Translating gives CASSLGDRGPLSGNTIYF.

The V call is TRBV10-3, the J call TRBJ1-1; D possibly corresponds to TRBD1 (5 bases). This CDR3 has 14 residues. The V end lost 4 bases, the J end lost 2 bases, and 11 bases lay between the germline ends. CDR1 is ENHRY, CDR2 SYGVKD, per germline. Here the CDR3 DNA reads TGTGCCATCAGTGCCCAGGGTGGAAACACTGAAGCTTTCTTT. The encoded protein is CAISAQGGNTEAFF.

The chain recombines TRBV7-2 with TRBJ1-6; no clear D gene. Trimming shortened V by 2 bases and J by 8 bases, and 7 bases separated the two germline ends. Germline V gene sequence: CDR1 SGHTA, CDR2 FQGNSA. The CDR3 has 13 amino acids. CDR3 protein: CASSLSPDSPLHF. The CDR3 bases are TGTGCCAGCAGCTTATCGCCGGATTCACCCCTCCACTTT. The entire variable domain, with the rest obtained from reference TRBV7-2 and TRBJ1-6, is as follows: GAGVSQSPSNKVTEKGKDVELRCDPISGHTALYWYRQSLGQGLEFLIYFQGNSAPDKSGLPSDRFSAERTGGSVSTLTIQRTQQEDSAVYLCASSLSPDSPLHFGNGTRLTVT.

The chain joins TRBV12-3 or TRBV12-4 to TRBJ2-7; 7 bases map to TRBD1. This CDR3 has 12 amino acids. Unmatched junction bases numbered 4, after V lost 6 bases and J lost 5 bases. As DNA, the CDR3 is TGTGCCAGCAGAACAGGGGACCACGAGCAGTACTTC. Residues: CASRTGDHEQYF.

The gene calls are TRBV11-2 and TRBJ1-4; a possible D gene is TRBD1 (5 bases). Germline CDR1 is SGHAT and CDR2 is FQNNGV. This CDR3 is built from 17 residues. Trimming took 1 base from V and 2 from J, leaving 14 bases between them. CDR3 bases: TGTGCCAGCAGCTTAGTAGCCGGGGCGGCTACTAATGAAAAACTGTTTTTT. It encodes CASSLVAGAATNEKLFF.

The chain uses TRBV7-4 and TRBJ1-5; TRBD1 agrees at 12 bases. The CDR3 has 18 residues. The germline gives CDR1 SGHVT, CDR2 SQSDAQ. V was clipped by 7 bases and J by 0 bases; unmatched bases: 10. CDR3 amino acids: CASKRGTGGDHSNQPQHF. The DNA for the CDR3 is TGTGCCAGCAAAAGGGGGACAGGGGGCGATCATAGCAATCAGCCCCAGCATTTT.

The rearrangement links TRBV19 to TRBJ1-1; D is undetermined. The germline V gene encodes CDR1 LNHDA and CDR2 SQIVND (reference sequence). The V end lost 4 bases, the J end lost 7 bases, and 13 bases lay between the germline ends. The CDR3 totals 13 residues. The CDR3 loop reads CASSSLVGGEAFF. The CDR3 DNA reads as TGTGCCAGTAGTAGTCTGGTGGGCGGTGAAGCTTTCTTT.

CDR3 sequence reads: CASSYLGTETEAFF. CDR3 in DNA: TGTGCCAGCAGTTACCTCGGGACAGAAACTGAAGCTTTCTTT. This chain connects TRBV6-5 to TRBJ1-1; 7 positions agree with TRBD1. CDR1 and CDR2 (germline): MNHEY, SVGAGI. This CDR3 comprises 14 residues. V trimming: 2 bases; J trimming: 5 bases; junction bases outside the gene matches: 5.

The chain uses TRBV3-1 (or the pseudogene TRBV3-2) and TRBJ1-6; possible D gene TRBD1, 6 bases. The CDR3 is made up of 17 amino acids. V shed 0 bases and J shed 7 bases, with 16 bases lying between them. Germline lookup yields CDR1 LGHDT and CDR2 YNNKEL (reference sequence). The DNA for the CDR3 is TGTGCCAGCAGCCAAGAGTTATTTAGCAGGGGCAATTCACCCCTCCACTTT. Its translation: CASSQELFSRGNSPLHF.

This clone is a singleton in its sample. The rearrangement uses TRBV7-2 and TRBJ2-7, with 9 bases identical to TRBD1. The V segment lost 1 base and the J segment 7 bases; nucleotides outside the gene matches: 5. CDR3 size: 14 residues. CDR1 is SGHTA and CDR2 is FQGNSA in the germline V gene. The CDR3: CASSLGTGGREQYF. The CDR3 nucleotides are TGTGCCAGCAGCTTAGGTACAGGGGGCCGGGAGCAGTACTTC.

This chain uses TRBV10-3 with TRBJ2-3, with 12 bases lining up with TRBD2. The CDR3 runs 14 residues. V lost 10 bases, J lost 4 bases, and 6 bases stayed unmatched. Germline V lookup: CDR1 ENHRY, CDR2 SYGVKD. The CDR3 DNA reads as TGTGCCACCCAGGGACTAGCGGGTGCAGATACGCAGTATTTT. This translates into CATQGLAGADTQYF.

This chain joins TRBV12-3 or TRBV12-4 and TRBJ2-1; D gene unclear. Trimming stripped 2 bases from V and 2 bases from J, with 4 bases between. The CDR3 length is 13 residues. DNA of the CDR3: TGTGCCAGCAGTTTAAACCCCTACAATGAGCAGTTCTTC. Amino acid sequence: CASSLNPYNEQFF.